In this sample, the clone carrying this TCR beta chain turned up a few times. Its antigen is as yet unknown. A single record per CDR3 protein comes from TCRdb applying MiXCR to the RACE reads. Seen here are under 450,000 distinct CDR3 sequences, about 6% observed once, and the top ten hold around 5.8%. The sample comes from a study of human T cells and chemical hapten exposure. Overall study results and limits: No alteration of TCRs above 1 in 1000 frequency was seen with DPC sensitization.

CDR3 length equals 11 residues. V lost 7 bases, J lost 6 bases, and 9 bases lay in between. Documented time point: patch test 2, 6 weeks after DPC sensitization. Treatment meaning: therapeutic diphenylcyclopropenone sensitization with weekly scalp DPC. This TCR was sampled from a woman aged 18-35 years with alopecia areata. Some clones in this sample may be carry-over from other donors' samples. Sequenced here: whole blood, sampled in connection with sensitization to the hapten diphenylcyclopropenone (DPC). The V call is TRBV12-3 or TRBV12-4, the J call TRBJ1-2, with no clear D. The CDR3 is CASTETDGYTF. CDR3 nucleotides: TGTGCCAGCACCGAGACGGATGGCTACACCTTC.